This TCR beta chain is drawn from a study of control samples from healthy donors and cancer patients. The ends were cut back, 4 bases at V and 2 bases at J, with 12 bases in the middle. This CDR3 contains 14 residues. The germline V gene encodes CDR1 LGHDT and CDR2 YNNKEL (reference sequence). Produced via immunoSEQ multiplex PCR; TCRdb's table is partial and in-frame only. The profile covers 95,000 to 130,000 clones, with around 91% appearing a single time and approximately 1.1% taken by the ten largest. The sequenced sample consisted of PBMCs. The receptor comes from a woman aged 45-65 years with colorectal cancer. The chain links TRBV3-1 (or the pseudogene TRBV3-2) to TRBJ2-7, with D tentatively TRBD1 (6 bases). The CDR3 DNA follows: TGTGCCAGCAGCCCCAATCACAGGGCCTACGAGCAGTACTTC. Amino acid sequence: CASSPNHRAYEQYF.